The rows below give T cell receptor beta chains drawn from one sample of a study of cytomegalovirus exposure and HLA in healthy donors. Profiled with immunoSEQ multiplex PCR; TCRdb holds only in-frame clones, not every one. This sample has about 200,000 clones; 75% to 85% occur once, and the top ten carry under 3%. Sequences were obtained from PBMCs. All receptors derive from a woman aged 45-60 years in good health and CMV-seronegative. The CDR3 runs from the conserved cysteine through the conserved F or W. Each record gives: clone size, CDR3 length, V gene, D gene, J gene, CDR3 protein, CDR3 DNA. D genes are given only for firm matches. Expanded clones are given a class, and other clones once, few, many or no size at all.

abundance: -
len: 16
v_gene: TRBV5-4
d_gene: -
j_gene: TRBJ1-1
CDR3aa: CASSPDVGPAGTEAFF
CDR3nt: TGTGCCAGCAGCCCCGATGTAGGACCCGCGGGGACTGAAGCTTTCTTT

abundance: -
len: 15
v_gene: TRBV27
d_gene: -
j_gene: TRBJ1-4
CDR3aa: CASSLALAGGGKLFF
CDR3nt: TGTGCCAGCAGTTTAGCCCTGGCAGGAGGCGGAAAACTGTTTTTT

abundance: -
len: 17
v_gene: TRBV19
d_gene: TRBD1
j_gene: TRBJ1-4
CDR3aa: CASSHRDRLRTNEKLFF
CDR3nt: TGTGCCAGTAGTCACCGGGACAGGTTGAGGACTAATGAAAAACTGTTTTTT

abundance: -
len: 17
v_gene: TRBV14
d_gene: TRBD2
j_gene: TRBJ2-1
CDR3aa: CASSQGYLAGAGNEQFF
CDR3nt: TGTGCCAGCAGCCAAGGCTATCTAGCGGGAGCGGGCAATGAGCAGTTCTTC

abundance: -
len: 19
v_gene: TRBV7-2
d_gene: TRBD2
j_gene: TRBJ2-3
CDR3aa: CASSFPLVSGGWGTDTQYF
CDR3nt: TGTGCCAGCAGCTTTCCATTGGTTTCGGGAGGGTGGGGCACAGATACGCAGTATTTT

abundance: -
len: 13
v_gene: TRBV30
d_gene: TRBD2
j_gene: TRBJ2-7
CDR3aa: CAYPTSGNYEQYF
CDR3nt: TGTGCCTACCCGACTAGCGGGAATTACGAGCAGTACTTC

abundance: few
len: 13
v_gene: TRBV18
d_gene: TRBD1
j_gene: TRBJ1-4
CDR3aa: CASSTGIVEKLFF
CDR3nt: TGTGCCAGCTCGACAGGGATTGTTGAAAAACTGTTTTTT

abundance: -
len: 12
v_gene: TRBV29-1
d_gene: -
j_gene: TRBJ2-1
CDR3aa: CSVVPQHNEQFF
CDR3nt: TGCAGCGTTGTCCCACAGCACAATGAGCAGTTCTTC

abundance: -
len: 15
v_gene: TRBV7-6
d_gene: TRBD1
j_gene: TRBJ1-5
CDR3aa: CASSPRPGQGRPQHF
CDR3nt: TGTGCCAGCAGCCCACGTCCCGGACAGGGAAGGCCCCAGCATTTT

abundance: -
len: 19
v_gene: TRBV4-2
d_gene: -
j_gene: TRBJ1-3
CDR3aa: CASSQDGVGDIYSGNTIYF
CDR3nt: TGTGCCAGCAGCCAAGATGGGGTTGGGGACATCTACTCTGGAAACACCATATATTTT

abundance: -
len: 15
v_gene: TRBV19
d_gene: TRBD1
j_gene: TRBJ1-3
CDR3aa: CASSAGTASGNTIYF
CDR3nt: TGTGCCAGTAGTGCCGGGACAGCCTCTGGAAACACCATATATTTT

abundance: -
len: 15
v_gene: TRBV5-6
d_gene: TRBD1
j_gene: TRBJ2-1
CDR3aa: CASSISGTGSHEQFF
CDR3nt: TGTGCCAGCAGCATATCCGGGACAGGGTCCCATGAGCAGTTCTTC

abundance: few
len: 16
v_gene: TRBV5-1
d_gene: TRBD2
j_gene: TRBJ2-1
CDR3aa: CASGPSPGLAGGEQFF
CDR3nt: TGCGCCAGCGGCCCCTCCCCGGGACTAGCGGGAGGTGAGCAGTTCTTC

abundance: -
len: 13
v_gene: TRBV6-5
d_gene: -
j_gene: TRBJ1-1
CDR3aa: CASSPLGAGEAFF
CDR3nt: TGTGCCAGCAGCCCATTGGGGGCCGGTGAAGCTTTCTTT

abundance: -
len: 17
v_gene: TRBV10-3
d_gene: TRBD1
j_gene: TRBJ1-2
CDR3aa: CAIRPVTRGLAYYGYTF
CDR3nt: TGTGCCATAAGACCCGTGACTAGGGGGCTCGCTTACTATGGCTACACCTTC

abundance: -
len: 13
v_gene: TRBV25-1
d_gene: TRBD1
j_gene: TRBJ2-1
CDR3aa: CASSLGGPNEQFF
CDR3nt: TGTGCCAGCAGTTTAGGGGGCCCCAATGAGCAGTTCTTC

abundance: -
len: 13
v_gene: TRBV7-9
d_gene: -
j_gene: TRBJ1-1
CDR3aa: CASSPNRLLQAFF
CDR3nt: TGTGCCAGCAGCCCTAATCGACTCCTTCAGGCTTTCTTT

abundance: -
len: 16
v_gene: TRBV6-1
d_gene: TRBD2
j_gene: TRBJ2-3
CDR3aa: CASSASSGSITDTQYF
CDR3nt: TGTGCCAGCAGTGCATCTAGCGGGAGTATTACAGATACGCAGTATTTT